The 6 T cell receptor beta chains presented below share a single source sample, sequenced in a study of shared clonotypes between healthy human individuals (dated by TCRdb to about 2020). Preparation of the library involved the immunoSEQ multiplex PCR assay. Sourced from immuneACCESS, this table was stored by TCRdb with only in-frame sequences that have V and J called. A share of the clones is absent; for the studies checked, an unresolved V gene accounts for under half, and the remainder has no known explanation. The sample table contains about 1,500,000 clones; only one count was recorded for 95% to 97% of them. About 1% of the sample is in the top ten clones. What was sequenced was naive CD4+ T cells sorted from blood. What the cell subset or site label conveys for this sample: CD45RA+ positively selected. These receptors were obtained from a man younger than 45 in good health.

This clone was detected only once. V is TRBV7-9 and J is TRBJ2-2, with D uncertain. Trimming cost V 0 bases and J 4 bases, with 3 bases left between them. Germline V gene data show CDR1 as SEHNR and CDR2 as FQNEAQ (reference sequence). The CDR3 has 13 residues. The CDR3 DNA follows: TGTGCCAGCAGCTTAGCGAGCACCGGGGAGCTGTTTTTT. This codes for CASSLASTGELFF.

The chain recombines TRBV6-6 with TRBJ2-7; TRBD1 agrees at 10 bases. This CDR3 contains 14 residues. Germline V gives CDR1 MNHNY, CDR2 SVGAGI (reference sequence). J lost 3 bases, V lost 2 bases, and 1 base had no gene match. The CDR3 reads CASSYGDRGYEQYF. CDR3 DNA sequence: TGTGCCAGCAGTTACGGGGACAGGGGCTACGAGCAGTACTTC.

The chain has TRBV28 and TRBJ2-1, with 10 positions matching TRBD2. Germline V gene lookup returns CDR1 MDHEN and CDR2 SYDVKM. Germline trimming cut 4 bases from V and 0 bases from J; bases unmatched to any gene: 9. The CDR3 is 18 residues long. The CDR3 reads CASSSYFSGRHSYNEQFF. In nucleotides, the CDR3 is TGTGCCAGCAGTTCCTATTTTAGCGGGAGGCACTCCTACAATGAGCAGTTCTTC.

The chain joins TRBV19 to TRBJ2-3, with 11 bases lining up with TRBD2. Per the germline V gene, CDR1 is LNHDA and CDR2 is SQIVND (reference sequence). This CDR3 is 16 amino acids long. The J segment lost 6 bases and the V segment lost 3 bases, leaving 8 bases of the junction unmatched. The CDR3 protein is CASSIFLAGGGDTQYF. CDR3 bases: TGTGCCAGTAGTATCTTCCTAGCGGGAGGAGGGGATACGCAGTATTTT. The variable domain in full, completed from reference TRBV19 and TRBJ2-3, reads DGGITQSPKYLFRKEGQNVTLSCEQNLNHDAMYWYRQDPGQGLRLIYYSQIVNDFQKGDIAEGYSVSREKKESFPLTVTSAQKNPTAFYLCASSIFLAGGGDTQYFGPGTRLTVL.

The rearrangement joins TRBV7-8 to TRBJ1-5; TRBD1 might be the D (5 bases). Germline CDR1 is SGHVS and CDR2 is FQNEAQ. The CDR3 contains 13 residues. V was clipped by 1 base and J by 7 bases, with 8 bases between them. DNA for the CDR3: TGTGCCAGCAGCTTAGATCGGGGCCAGCCCCAGCATTTT. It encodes CASSLDRGQPQHF. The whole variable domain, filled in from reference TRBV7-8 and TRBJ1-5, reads GAGVSQSPRYKVAKRGQDVALRCDPISGHVSLFWYQQALGQGPEFLTYFQNEAQLDKSGLPSDRFFAERPEGSVSTLKIQRTQQEDSAVYLCASSLDRGQPQHFGDGTRLSIL.

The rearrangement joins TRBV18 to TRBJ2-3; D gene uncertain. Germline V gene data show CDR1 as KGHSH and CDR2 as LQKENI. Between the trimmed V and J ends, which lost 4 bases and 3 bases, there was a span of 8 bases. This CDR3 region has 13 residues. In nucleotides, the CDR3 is TGTGCCAGCTCACAAGACCTGACAGATACGCAGTATTTT. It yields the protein CASSQDLTDTQYF.